This paragraph reports one TCR beta chain. V lost 5 bases to trimming and J lost 0 bases, with 17 bases between them. This CDR3 is built from 17 residues. Looked up from germline, CDR1 is SEHNR and CDR2 is FQNEAQ (reference sequence). Methods used by the authors: Scientists estimated how many nucleated cells there were by amplifying reference gene primers. Generated by immunoSEQ multiplex PCR, the TCRdb table keeps only in-frame clones and is missing some. V, J and clone size reflect that table, while D and trimming were determined from the DNA. The sample carries approximately 19,000 clones, 81% recorded once. The data derive from a study of blood T cell repertoires in COVID-19. Study summary: Italy, Spain and the United States were the sources of the convalescent and acute COVID-19 samples. The cDNA or gDNA used as material had been derived from T cells, B-cell-depleted T cells, or PBMCs.

This rearrangement joins TRBV7-9 to TRBJ2-1; a weak D match, TRBD1 (5 bases). This TCR was sampled from a man aged 55 to 70 with acute or convalescent COVID-19. The specimen was peripheral blood. The CDR3 here is CASSHSGRTRSYNEQFF. The CDR3 region has the DNA TGTGCCAGCAGCCACTCAGGGCGGACCCGCTCCTACAATGAGCAGTTCTTC.